This TCR beta chain is drawn from a study of PD-L1 blockade in urothelial cancer. Study details: As for prior chemotherapy regimens, patients had received 0 to 3. Reported median T cell count for blood samples was more than 110,000.

CDR1 and CDR2 from the germline V gene are MGHDK and SYGVNS. The CDR3 totals 14 residues. The V segment lost 4 bases and the J segment 7 bases; nucleotides outside the gene matches: 8. Synthetic TCR analog templates were spiked into each PCR. Data came from immunoSEQ multiplex PCR; TCRdb stores just in-frame clones and leaves some out. The sample lists about 47,000 clones; 75% to 85% were seen once. Study results and caveats: Blood clones associated with the tumor expanded more at 3 weeks in durable-benefit patients.

Details on this clone: Its antigen is unknown.

Time point defined: pretreatment peripheral blood. The sample was PBMCs, taken around atezolizumab (anti-PD-L1) treatment. The sequence derives from a man aged 55 to 69 with urothelial cancer. The chain recombines TRBV25-1 with TRBJ2-7; 9 bases are a match to TRBD2. The CDR3 DNA reads TGTGCCAGCAGTGCCGCGGGGGGGACTGGGGAGCAGTACTTC. This sequence encodes CASSAAGGTGEQYF.